This TCR beta chain stems from a study of vaccination and CD4 T cells after COVID-19. A word on this clonotype: Its antigen is not known.

At the Johns Hopkins FTIC core, DNA taken from cultured CD4+ T cells was sequenced by way of the Oncomine TCR Beta short-read assay. TCRdb reanalysed the PCR reads using MiXCR and keeps one entry per CDR3 protein. The sample contains some 18,000 distinct CDR3 sequences, about 39% of which appear only once. The CDR3 consists of 12 residues. The V end lost 6 bases, the J end lost 6 bases, and 11 bases lay between the germline ends. Germline CDR1 reads DFQATT; CDR2 reads SNEGSKA (reference sequence). Sample treatment: approximately 10-day PBMC culture with coronavirus spike peptide pools or control peptides (ViraFEST assay).

The sample consisted of CD4+ T cells from blood, cultured in vitro, taken after SARS-CoV-2 vaccination. The gene calls are TRBV20-1 and TRBJ2-2, with D hard to call. The sequence was obtained from a human donor who had recovered from COVID-19. CDR3 in amino acids: CSASIGAGELFF. The CDR3, as DNA: TGCAGTGCCTCGATAGGCGCCGGGGAGCTGTTTTTT.